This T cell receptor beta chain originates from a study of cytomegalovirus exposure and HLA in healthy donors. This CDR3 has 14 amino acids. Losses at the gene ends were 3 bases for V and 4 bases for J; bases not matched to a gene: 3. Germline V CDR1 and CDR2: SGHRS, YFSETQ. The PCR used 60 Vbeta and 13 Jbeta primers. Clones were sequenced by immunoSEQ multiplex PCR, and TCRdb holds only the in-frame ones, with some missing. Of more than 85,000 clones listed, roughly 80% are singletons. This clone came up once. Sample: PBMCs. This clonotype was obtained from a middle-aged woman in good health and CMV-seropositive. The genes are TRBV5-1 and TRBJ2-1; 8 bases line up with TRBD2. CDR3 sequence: CASSSTSGYNEQFF. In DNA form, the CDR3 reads TGCGCCAGCAGCTCTACTAGCGGTTACAATGAGCAGTTCTTC.